This TCR beta chain appears in the sequencing data of a study of low-dose radiotherapy and immunotherapy resistance in tumors. Study information: In Cohort 2, 1 Gy per fraction was delivered every two weeks, for a total of 13 Gy over 26 weeks. Nivolumab was given to patients as a 240 mg flat dose every two weeks, and ipilimumab at 1 mg/kg every six weeks. Both were delivered intravenously.

Time point of the sample: after trial treatment. Treatment meaning: LDRT plus nivolumab, ipilimumab, low-dose cyclophosphamide and aspirin (RACIN trial). Every donor's regimen consisted of nivolumab, ipilimumab, aspirin, low-dose cyclophosphamide and low-dose radiotherapy. Alpha and beta chains were covered, as first-strand cDNA relied on TRAV- and TRBV-specific primers. TCRs underwent approximately 20 PCR cycles of amplification with a constant-region primer and V-primer adapter. TCRdb called the reads again in MiXCR, with one record for every CDR3 protein. The profile shows around 84,000 distinct CDR3 sequences, around a sixth of them singletons. This CDR3 is built from 13 residues. Per the germline V gene, CDR1 is SGHTA and CDR2 is FQGNSA. Trimming took 1 base from V and 2 from J, leaving 4 bases between them. This clonotype was picked up many times.

Specimen: PBMCs, collected after low-dose radiotherapy plus immunotherapy. The sequence was collected from a male donor with prostate cancer. The chain couples TRBV7-2 to TRBJ2-3; no clear D gene. The CDR3 region is CASSLGPTDTQYF. The CDR3 DNA reads TGTGCCAGCAGCTTAGGTCCCACAGATACGCAGTATTTT.